Each of the 21 T cell receptor beta chains below was sequenced from the same sample in a study of spatial heterogeneity in lung cancer. Each CDR3 protein is one row after TCRdb ran MiXCR on the 5' RACE reads. The sample has tens of thousands of distinct CDR3 sequences, 3% to 3.5% seen once; the top ten hold 30% to 45%. Regarding time point: sample taken at primary tumor resection. The sequenced sample was normal lung tissue next to the tumor, obtained at surgery. The receptors were gathered from a male donor with early-stage non-small cell lung cancer.

The chain recombines TRBV5-1 with TRBJ2-1; D could derive from TRBD1 or TRBD2 (5 bases each). There are 12 residues in the CDR3. V was clipped by 4 bases and J by 10 bases, with 12 bases between them. Germline lookup yields CDR1 SGHRS and CDR2 YFSETQ. The CDR3 reads CASSPTRDEQFF. The CDR3 DNA follows: TGCGCCAGCAGCCCGACCAGGGACGAGCAGTTCTTC. Using reference TRBV5-1 and TRBJ2-1 for the parts outside the CDR3, the full variable domain is KAGVTQTPRYLIKTRGQQVTLSCSPISGHRSVSWYQQTPGQGLQFLFEYFSETQRNKGNFPGRFSGRQFSNSRSEMNVSTLELGDSALYLCASSPTRDEQFFGPGTRLTVL.

This clonotype was observed many times. This chain joins TRBV20-1 and TRBJ1-1, with D maybe TRBD1 (5 bases). The CDR3 sequence is 12 residues long. Germline-derived CDR1 and CDR2 are DFQATT and SNEGSKA (reference sequence). Trimming cost V 3 bases and J 5 bases, with 10 bases left between them. As DNA, the CDR3 is TGCAGTGCTAGGCCTGGGGGAACTGAAGCTTTCTTT. Its translation is CSARPGGTEAFF.

This clonotype was observed many times. The gene calls are TRBV11-2 and TRBJ2-2; D unresolved. This CDR3 is built from 15 residues. Germline CDR1 is SGHAT and CDR2 is FQNNGV. The ends were cut back, 0 bases at V and 1 base at J, with 6 bases in the middle. The CDR3 DNA is TGTGCCAGCAGCTTAGACGATGTGAACACCGGGGAGCTGTTTTTT. This encodes CASSLDDVNTGELFF.

This clonotype was recorded many times. The chain links TRBV11-2 to TRBJ1-4; the match to TRBD1 covers 7 bases. This CDR3 is 12 amino acids long. CDR1 and CDR2 (germline): SGHAT, FQNNGV. The junction had 9 bases not matched to a gene; V was cut back by 5 bases and J by 15 bases. CDR3 nucleotide sequence: TGTGCCAGCAGCCGTGACAGGGTCTCGGTGTTTTTT. It encodes CASSRDRVSVFF.

This clonotype was counted many times. The chain uses TRBV20-1 and TRBJ2-2; D gene unclear. Germline CDR1 and CDR2: DFQATT and SNEGSKA (reference sequence). The CDR3 contains 13 residues. Trimming removed 1 base from V and 3 bases from J, with 6 bases in between. DNA of the CDR3: TGCAGTGCTAGAGCAGGTTACACCGGGGAGCTGTTTTTT. The encoded protein is CSARAGYTGELFF.

This clonotype was recorded many times. The chain recombines TRBV6-5 with TRBJ1-2; D might be TRBD1 (5 bases). The V gene lost 6 bases and the J gene lost 8 bases, with 16 bases spanning the gap. CDR3 length equals 13 residues. The germline V gene encodes CDR1 MNHEY and CDR2 SVGAGI. The CDR3 protein is CASRTRRGGGYTF. The CDR3 DNA reads as TGTGCCAGCAGAACCAGAAGGGGTGGAGGCTACACCTTC.

In this sample, this clonotype turned up many times. The genes are TRBV12-3 or TRBV12-4 and TRBJ2-2; perhaps D is TRBD1 or TRBD2 (5 bases each). The CDR3 runs to 16 residues. Trimming took off 0 bases at V and 6 bases at J, with 14 bases between the two ends. The CDR3 bases are TGTGCCAGCAGTTTAGCGCTTGGGGCGGGCCCCGGGGAGCTGTTTTTT. It is translated as CASSLALGAGPGELFF.

The table lists this clonotype with many counts. V usage is TRBV6-5 and J usage is TRBJ1-5; 10 bases map to TRBD1. The V segment lost 3 bases and the J segment 6 bases; nucleotides outside the gene matches: 5. CDR1 MNHEY and CDR2 SVGAGI come from the germline V gene. This CDR3 is built from 15 residues. The CDR3 sequence: CASSYSTGGGQPQHF. CDR3 nucleotide sequence: TGTGCCAGCAGTTATTCGACAGGGGGCGGTCAGCCCCAGCATTTT.

This clonotype was picked up many times. The chain recombines TRBV20-1 with TRBJ2-7; weak D call: TRBD2 (6 bases). This CDR3 is built from 14 residues. CDR1 and CDR2 (germline): DFQATT, SNEGSKA (reference sequence). Trimming pared 6 bases from V and 3 bases from J, leaving 18 bases between. The DNA of the CDR3 is TGCAGTGCCCCCCGGGGATCGGGGGACTACGAGCAGTACTTC. Encoded protein: CSAPRGSGDYEQYF.

This clonotype was counted at least ten times. The J gene is TRBJ1-1, the V gene TRBV11-2, with a weak D call TRBD1 (6 bases). The CDR3 totals 14 residues. Trimming took off 5 bases at V and 4 bases at J, with 14 bases between the two ends. CDR1 is SGHAT, CDR2 FQNNGV, per germline. CDR3 bases: TGTGCCAGCAGCGCCCCACAGGGTAGCACTGAAGCTTTCTTT. Amino acid sequence: CASSAPQGSTEAFF.

This clonotype showed up many times. The V and J genes are TRBV6-2 or TRBV6-3 and TRBJ1-5; 9 bases agree with TRBD1. V shed 6 bases, J shed 4 bases, and the junction held 7 bases outside the gene matches. Looked up from germline, CDR1 is MNHEY and CDR2 is SVGEGT. The CDR3 has 15 amino acids. The CDR3 sequence: CASRPGTGTNQPQHF. CDR3 DNA sequence: TGTGCCAGCAGGCCCGGGACAGGGACGAATCAGCCCCAGCATTTT.

This clonotype was recorded at least ten times. V and J are TRBV21-1 and TRBJ2-3; the table's D gene call, TRBD1, was not cross checked with the DNA. TRBV21-1 is termed a pseudogene. This CDR3 is built from 13 residues. In DNA, the CDR3 is TGTGCCAGCAGCAAAGGTGGGGGAAATACGCAGTATTTT. Protein product: CASSKGGGNTQYF.

The chain recombines TRBV5-1 with TRBJ2-2; D remains ambiguous. Germline values: CDR1 SGHRS, CDR2 YFSETQ. The CDR3 is made up of 15 amino acids. Deletions cut 4 bases from V and 0 bases from J, with 10 bases between. In nucleotides, the CDR3 is TGCGCCAGCAGCGGTCAGGCAGCGAACACCGGGGAGCTGTTTTTT. Its protein is CASSGQAANTGELFF.

This clonotype was seen at least ten times. The chain carries TRBV5-1 and TRBJ2-1; D unclear. This CDR3 has 12 amino acids. CDR1 SGHRS and CDR2 YFSETQ come from the germline V gene. Deletions cut 0 bases from V and 5 bases from J, with 3 bases between. CDR3 protein: CASSLVDNEQFF. The CDR3 DNA reads as TGCGCCAGCAGCTTGGTTGACAATGAGCAGTTCTTC.

This clonotype was picked up many times. V usage is TRBV5-5 and J usage is TRBJ1-1; D is unresolved. The CDR3 sequence is 13 residues long. The germline gives CDR1 SGHKS, CDR2 YYEKEE (reference sequence). The germline V and J ends were trimmed by 0 bases and 0 bases, with 3 bases remaining between them. The DNA of the CDR3 is TGTGCCAGCAGCTTGGCGGTGAACACTGAAGCTTTCTTT. Translated, it gives CASSLAVNTEAFF. Full variable domain (missing parts from reference TRBV5-5 and TRBJ1-1): DAGVTQSPTHLIKTRGQQVTLRCSPISGHKSVSWYQQVLGQGPQFIFQYYEKEERGRGNFPDRFSARQFPNYSSELNVNALLLGDSALYLCASSLAVNTEAFFGQGTRLTVV.

This clonotype was detected many times. The chain combines TRBV11-2 with TRBJ1-1; D might be TRBD1 (6 bases). V shed 5 bases and J shed 8 bases, with 12 bases lying between them. CDR3 length: 12 residues. Germline assignment: CDR1 SGHAT and CDR2 FQNNGV. The CDR3 DNA sequence: TGTGCCAGCAGCATCCTAACAGGGGAAGCTTTCTTT. Translating it yields CASSILTGEAFF. Filled out from reference TRBV11-2 and TRBJ1-1, the complete variable domain reads EAGVAQSPRYKIIEKRQSVAFWCNPISGHATLYWYQQILGQGPKLLIQFQNNGVVDDSQLPKDRFSAERLKGVDSTLKIQPAKLEDSAVYLCASSILTGEAFFGQGTRLTVV.

This clonotype was seen many times. The rearrangement uses TRBV11-3 and TRBJ2-2, with a possible D match to TRBD1 (5 bases). CDR1 SGHNT and CDR2 YENEEA come from the germline V gene. V was pared by 5 bases and J by 5 bases, with 6 bases between. This CDR3 is 12 amino acids long. For the CDR3, the DNA is TGTGCCAGCAGCAGGGGAACCGGGGAGCTGTTTTTT. Amino acid sequence: CASSRGTGELFF. Together with reference TRBV11-3 and TRBJ2-2, the CDR3 gives the full variable domain: EAGVVQSPRYKIIEKKQPVAFWCNPISGHNTLYWYLQNLGQGPELLIRYENEEAVDDSQLPKDRFSAERLKGVDSTLKIQPAELGDSAVYLCASSRGTGELFFGEGSRLTVL.

This clonotype was detected ten times or more. The V call is TRBV2, the J call TRBJ2-5; D is ambiguous. In germline, CDR1 is SNHLY, CDR2 FYNNEI. Trimming removed 6 bases at V and 2 bases at J, with 13 bases between. CDR3 length equals 14 residues. The CDR3 spells CASSLGSMQETQYF. CDR3 in DNA: TGTGCCAGCAGCCTGGGGTCTATGCAAGAGACCCAGTACTTC. The full variable domain, its missing parts supplied by reference TRBV2 and TRBJ2-5, is EPEVTQTPSHQVTQMGQEVILRCVPISNHLYFYWYRQILGQKVEFLVSFYNNEISEKSEIFDDQFSVERPDGSNFTLKIRSTKLEDSAMYFCASSLGSMQETQYFGPGTRLLVL.

This clonotype was recorded many times. V gene TRBV12-3 or TRBV12-4 combines with J gene TRBJ2-1, with 7 bases aligning to TRBD2. CDR3 length: 16 amino acids. Germline trimming cut 3 bases from V and 2 bases from J; bases unmatched to any gene: 7. This CDR3 reads CASSFQLARTYNEQFF. CDR3 sequence (DNA): TGTGCCAGCAGTTTCCAACTAGCGAGAACCTACAATGAGCAGTTCTTC.

This clonotype was seen repeatedly, ten times or more. The gene calls are TRBV3-1 and TRBJ1-2; D gene unclear. This CDR3 region has 14 residues. V was cut by 2 bases and J by 2 bases, with 9 bases left in between. Germline V gene lookup returns CDR1 LGHDT and CDR2 YNNKEL (reference sequence). CDR3 sequence reads: CASSQLRQNYGYTF. DNA of the CDR3: TGTGCCAGCAGCCAACTAAGGCAGAACTATGGCTACACCTTC.

This clonotype came up many times. The gene calls are TRBV6-6 and TRBJ1-2, with TRBD1 matching over 8 bases. Germline lookup yields CDR1 MNHNY and CDR2 SVGAGI (reference sequence). This CDR3 comprises 11 residues. Here the CDR3 reads CASGQDYGYTF. As DNA, the CDR3 is TGTGCTTCGGGACAGGACTATGGCTACACCTTC.